The 13 T cell receptor beta chains in this list originate from one sample, sequenced in a study of monozygotic twins with inflammatory bowel disease. TCRdb reprocessed the 5' RACE reads and reports one entry per CDR3 protein, with no DNA. The sample's table shows hundreds of thousands of distinct CDR3 sequences. Sequencing input: blood. These receptor sequences come from a human donor with ulcerative colitis or Crohn's disease, or a healthy co-twin of an affected twin (not recorded which).

The chain uses TRBV7-2 and TRBJ2-1; TCRdb's assignment of TRBD2 cannot be checked, as there is no DNA. CDR1 is SGHTA and CDR2 is FQGNSA in the germline V gene. The CDR3 contains 17 residues. The CDR3 region is CASSLSGLAGGYNEQFF.

The rearrangement joins TRBV19 to TRBJ2-4; the TCRdb call, TRBD1, lacks DNA for checking. In germline, CDR1 is LNHDA, CDR2 SQIVND (reference sequence). The CDR3 has 12 amino acids. The CDR3 loop reads CACDSGGNIQYF.

The rearrangement uses TRBV11-2 and TRBJ2-1; absent DNA, TCRdb's TRBD2 call cannot be checked. The germline V gene encodes CDR1 SGHAT and CDR2 FQNNGV. The CDR3 sequence is 18 residues long. CDR3 sequence: CASSLGTSGSWPYNEQFF.

The genes are TRBV27 and TRBJ1-1; TCRdb reports TRBD1, a call that lacks DNA to check it against. In germline, CDR1 is MNHEY, CDR2 SMNVEV (reference sequence). This CDR3 has 13 amino acids. The CDR3 is CASSPRQPHEAFF.

The chain has TRBV29-1 and TRBJ2-2. This CDR3 region has 13 residues. CDR1 and CDR2 from the germline V gene are SQVTM and ANQGSEA. The CDR3 sequence is CSVWGTHTGELFF.

The chain has TRBV12-3 or TRBV12-4 and TRBJ2-4; the TRBD2 assignment by TCRdb is unverifiable without DNA. The CDR3 runs 18 residues. The CDR3 sequence: CASSFRGGEDGSKNIQYF.

This chain connects TRBV4-2 to TRBJ2-7; as DNA is missing, the TRBD1 call by TCRdb cannot be tested. The CDR3 is made up of 14 amino acids. CDR1 is LGHNA, CDR2 YNFKEQ, per germline. The CDR3 loop is CASSQFTGSYEQYF.

This chain connects TRBV20-1 to TRBJ2-7; TCRdb's D gene call, TRBD2, goes unchecked for lack of DNA. Germline assignment: CDR1 DFQATT and CDR2 SNEGSKA (reference sequence). This CDR3 region has 17 residues. CDR3: CSARDTTSGSLSSEQYF.

The gene calls are TRBV3-1 and TRBJ2-3; TCRdb's D call, TRBD2, is unchecked because there is no DNA. Looked up from germline, CDR1 is LGHDT and CDR2 is YNNKEL (reference sequence). This CDR3 contains 17 residues. Here the CDR3 reads CASSQNRDSQGWDTQYF.

The gene calls are TRBV20-1 and TRBJ2-2; TCRdb indicates TRBD2, and absent DNA this call remains unverified. CDR1 and CDR2 (germline): DFQATT, SNEGSKA (reference sequence). The CDR3 is 15 residues long. The CDR3 sequence is CSARTSGEVAGELFF.

V gene TRBV20-1 combines with J gene TRBJ2-1; the D call from TCRdb, TRBD1, cannot be confirmed without DNA. CDR1 is DFQATT, CDR2 SNEGSKA, per germline (reference sequence). The CDR3 contains 14 residues. The CDR3 here is CSAQSGTGSIGVLF.

CDR3 amino acids: CASRGGLGTDTQYF. The rearrangement joins TRBV27 to TRBJ2-3; TCRdb lists TRBD1, though no DNA is available to test this call. There are 14 residues in the CDR3. CDR1 MNHEY and CDR2 SMNVEV come from the germline V gene (reference sequence).

V gene TRBV12-3 or TRBV12-4 combines with J gene TRBJ2-3; TCRdb indicates TRBD1, and absent DNA this call remains unverified. This CDR3 is built from 20 residues. CDR3 loop: CASSPKWGLDGGGRGDTQYF.